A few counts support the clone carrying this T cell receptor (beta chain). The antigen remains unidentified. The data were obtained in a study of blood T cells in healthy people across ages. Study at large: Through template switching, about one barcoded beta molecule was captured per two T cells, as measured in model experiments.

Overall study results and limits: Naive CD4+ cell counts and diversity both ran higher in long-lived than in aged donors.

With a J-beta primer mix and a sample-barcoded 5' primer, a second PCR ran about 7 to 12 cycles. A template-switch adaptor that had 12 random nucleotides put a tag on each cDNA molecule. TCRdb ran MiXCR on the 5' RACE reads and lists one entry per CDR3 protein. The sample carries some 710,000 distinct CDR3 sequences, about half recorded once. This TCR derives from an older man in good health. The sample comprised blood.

The CDR3 coding sequence is TGTGCCAGCAACCCTGGACGCATGAACACTGAAGCTTTCTTT. Its protein is CASNPGRMNTEAFF. This chain links TRBV12-3 or TRBV12-4 with TRBJ1-1; D is undetermined. V dropped 7 bases and J dropped 0 bases, with 12 bases sitting between them. The CDR3 is made up of 14 amino acids.